This entry concerns a single T cell receptor (beta chain). J lost 12 bases, V lost 5 bases, and 15 bases had no gene match. CDR3 length equals 14 residues. Germline CDR1 and CDR2: MNHNY and SVGAGI (reference sequence). Using immunoSEQ multiplex PCR, the repertoire was profiled, and TCRdb retains in-frame clones only, with some absent. The table lists about 160,000 clones, roughly 80% of them singletons. The data originate from a study of blood T cell repertoires in COVID-19. The source of this sequence is a woman in her fifties or sixties who had recovered from COVID-19. V and J are TRBV6-6 and TRBJ1-1, with TRBD1 matching 7 bases. Sequenced: PBMCs or T cells enriched from blood (not recorded which). CDR3 residues: CASSPPGGKQGTFF. The DNA for the CDR3 is TGTGCCAGCAGTCCCCCAGGGGGGAAACAGGGGACTTTCTTT.